Each of the 5 T cell receptor beta chains below was sequenced from the same sample in a study of T cell changes during pregnancy in multiple sclerosis. TCRdb keeps only in-frame clones here, not all; method: immunoSEQ multiplex PCR. Of tens of thousands of clones listed, roughly 91% are singletons. Material: CD4+ T cells from peripheral blood mononuclear cells, obtained in the first trimester of pregnancy. The receptors come from a female donor with multiple sclerosis, enrolled in a pregnancy study.

V and J are TRBV25-1 and TRBJ2-1; 10 bases fit TRBD2. Germline CDR1 and CDR2: MGHDK and SYGVNS. The ends lost 4 bases at V and 2 bases at J; junction bases unmatched: 11. The CDR3 contains 18 residues. CDR3 DNA: TGTGCCAGCAGTGGCCCTGTACCTCTAGCGGGAGCCTACAATGAGCAGTTCTTC. Translation: CASSGPVPLAGAYNEQFF.

The V gene is TRBV7-2, the J gene TRBJ1-1, with D perhaps TRBD1 (6 bases). Germline V gene lookup returns CDR1 SGHTA and CDR2 FQGNSA. This CDR3 has 14 amino acids. V lost 5 bases, J lost 7 bases, and 17 bases lay in between. The CDR3 region has the DNA TGTGCCAGCAGCCAGCGATTCGGGACACTTGAAGCTTTCTTT. Amino acids: CASSQRFGTLEAFF.

The chain employs TRBV12-5 and TRBJ2-5; TRBD1 might be the D (5 bases). The CDR3 extends over 14 amino acids. Trimming stripped 1 base from V and 1 base from J, with 7 bases between. CDR1 LGHNT and CDR2 FRNRAP come from the germline V gene. The CDR3 coding sequence is TGTGCTAGTGGTTTGGGACAGTTCCAAGAGACCCAGTACTTC. Its translation: CASGLGQFQETQYF.

The chain employs TRBV7-2 and TRBJ2-7, with TRBD2 identical over 7 bases. Trimming removed 5 bases from V and 6 bases from J; junction bases left unmatched: 4. This CDR3 is built from 12 residues. Germline loops: CDR1 SGHTA, CDR2 FQGNSA. CDR3 loop: CASSLWGGEQYF. CDR3 in DNA: TGTGCCAGCAGCCTCTGGGGGGGCGAGCAGTACTTC.

V gene TRBV27 combines with J gene TRBJ1-2; 12 positions match TRBD1. The germline gives CDR1 MNHEY, CDR2 SMNVEV (reference sequence). J lost 7 bases, V lost 5 bases, and 8 bases had no gene match. The CDR3 consists of 15 residues. CDR3 amino acids: CASSGDRGRFGGYTF. CDR3 in DNA: TGTGCCAGCAGTGGGGACAGGGGGCGCTTCGGTGGCTACACCTTC.